The 10 T cell receptor beta chains below were found in one sample sequenced in a study of cytomegalovirus exposure and HLA in healthy donors (dated by TCRdb to about 2017). Library creation used the immunoSEQ multiplex PCR assay. A mixture of 60 forward primers for TCR Vbeta segments and 13 reverse primers for TCR Jbeta segments was used in the multiplex PCR. TCRdb mirrors the immuneACCESS table, restricted to in-frame sequences. Some clones are absent from its copies; in checked studies, under half trace to an unresolved V gene, and the reason for the others is unknown. This sample holds 130,000 or so clones; almost 85% were observed only once. About 3.4% of the sample comes from the top ten. The sequencing input was PBMCs. These receptors all come from a man aged 18 to 30 in good health and CMV-seropositive.

This rearrangement joins TRBV2 to TRBJ2-4; TRBD2 matches at 8 bases. This CDR3 has 16 amino acids. Germline CDR1 reads SNHLY; CDR2 reads FYNNEI. Trimming took 5 bases from V and 4 from J; bases not matched to a gene: 10. CDR3 sequence: CASSPRGAGGKNIQYF. The CDR3 bases are TGTGCCAGCAGTCCCCGAGGTGCGGGAGGAAAAAACATTCAGTACTTC.

Comment on this clone: At the DNA level, this CDR3 is encoded by other sequences in the same sample as well. V and J are TRBV5-1 and TRBJ2-1; weak D call: TRBD2 (6 bases). Germline CDR1 and CDR2: SGHRS and YFSETQ. V was clipped by 0 bases and J by 4 bases, with 8 bases between them. CDR3 length equals 14 residues. The CDR3 here is CASSLEAGYNEQFF. The CDR3 DNA follows: TGCGCCAGCAGCTTGGAAGCGGGTTACAATGAGCAGTTCTTC.

The rearrangement uses TRBV11-2 and TRBJ1-1; D perhaps matches TRBD1 (5 bases). The CDR3 totals 12 residues. Germline V gives CDR1 SGHAT, CDR2 FQNNGV. Trimming pared 1 base from V and 6 bases from J, leaving 6 bases between. CDR3 amino acids: CASSLARAEAFF. In DNA, the CDR3 is TGTGCCAGCAGCTTAGCCAGGGCTGAAGCTTTCTTT.

The chain joins TRBV19 to TRBJ2-3; D perhaps matches TRBD2 (6 bases). Germline-derived CDR1 and CDR2 are LNHDA and SQIVND (reference sequence). The V and J ends lost 3 bases and 3 bases respectively, with 7 bases between them. This CDR3 is 13 amino acids long. As DNA, the CDR3 is TGTGCCAGTAGTATCGCGGGAACAGATACGCAGTATTTT. Protein product: CASSIAGTDTQYF.

The V call is TRBV2, the J call TRBJ1-5, with 10 positions matching TRBD1. In germline, CDR1 is SNHLY, CDR2 FYNNEI. Trimming removed 6 bases from V and 3 bases from J; junction bases left unmatched: 5. The CDR3 extends over 15 amino acids. CDR3 nucleotide sequence: TGTGCCAGCAGGGACGGGACAGGGGACAATCAGCCCCAGCATTTT. Its protein is CASRDGTGDNQPQHF.

This clone has only a few counts. The gene calls are TRBV5-4 and TRBJ2-5, with TRBD2 matching over 13 bases. V shed 5 bases, J shed 6 bases, and the junction held 7 bases outside the gene matches. The CDR3 loop spans 15 amino acids. Germline assignment: CDR1 SGHNT and CDR2 YYREEE (reference sequence). CDR3 amino acids: CASSSGLAGDKTQYF. The CDR3 nucleotides are TGTGCCAGCAGTTCAGGACTAGCGGGAGATAAGACCCAGTACTTC.

V and J are TRBV19 and TRBJ1-5, with TRBD1 identical over 9 bases. Losses at the gene ends were 6 bases for V and 9 bases for J; bases not matched to a gene: 15. Per germline, CDR1 LNHDA and CDR2 SQIVND (reference sequence). The CDR3 is 16 residues long. CDR3 residues: CASSPAPGQGILPQHF. DNA of the CDR3: TGTGCCAGTAGCCCTGCTCCGGGACAGGGTATTTTGCCCCAGCATTTT. Full variable domain (outside the CDR3, taken from reference TRBV19 and TRBJ1-5): DGGITQSPKYLFRKEGQNVTLSCEQNLNHDAMYWYRQDPGQGLRLIYYSQIVNDFQKGDIAEGYSVSREKKESFPLTVTSAQKNPTAFYLCASSPAPGQGILPQHFGDGTRLSIL.

This chain links TRBV4-2 with TRBJ2-3, with TRBD2 matching over 8 bases. From germline, CDR1 is LGHNA and CDR2 YNFKEQ. The CDR3 is made up of 19 amino acids. Germline trimming cut 2 bases from V and 0 bases from J; bases unmatched to any gene: 13. CDR3 DNA: TGTGCCAGCAGCCAATACGACTCGCCCGGGGGGGAGAGCACAGATACGCAGTATTTT. This codes for CASSQYDSPGGESTDTQYF.

The chain combines TRBV5-1 with TRBJ2-7; the D gene is possibly TRBD2 (6 bases). This CDR3 contains 14 residues. Trimming took 2 bases from V and 7 from J, leaving 16 bases between them. Germline CDR1 is SGHRS and CDR2 is YFSETQ. CDR3 loop: CASSFSGAPEEQYF. The CDR3 DNA follows: TGCGCCAGCAGCTTTTCGGGAGCCCCGGAAGAGCAGTACTTC.

This chain uses TRBV4-1 with TRBJ1-5, with TRBD1 matching 11 bases. This CDR3 has 17 residues. The V gene end was trimmed by 4 bases and the J gene end by 1 base; junction bases not matched to a gene: 6. The germline V gene encodes CDR1 MGHRA and CDR2 YSYEKL. CDR3 residues: CASSPGTGGGSNQPQHF. The CDR3 DNA follows: TGCGCCAGCAGCCCCGGGACAGGGGGAGGGAGCAATCAGCCCCAGCATTTT.